What follows are 9 T cell receptor beta chains derived from one specimen sequenced in a study of T cell responses to AZD1222 COVID-19 vaccine. Produced via immunoSEQ multiplex PCR; TCRdb's table is partial and in-frame only. This table has under 200,000 clones, approximately 91% appearing once. Sequenced here: peripheral blood, sampled on day 0 of AZD1222 vaccination. All receptors derive from an adult in good health.

The CDR3 region has the DNA TGTGCCAGCAGTTTATACAGACAGGGCACTGAAGCTTTCTTT. Residues: CASSLYRQGTEAFF. This chain connects TRBV28 to TRBJ1-1; 7 bases are a match to TRBD1. Germline V gene data show CDR1 as MDHEN and CDR2 as SYDVKM. V trimming: 1 base; J trimming: 4 bases; junction bases outside the gene matches: 3. CDR3 size: 14 residues.

This clone has a handful of counts. V gene TRBV7-2 combines with J gene TRBJ2-6; 11 bases fit TRBD1. Germline V gene sequence: CDR1 SGHTA, CDR2 FQGNSA. Trimming cost V 2 bases and J 2 bases; bases outside gene matches: 5. The CDR3 loop spans 18 amino acids. Written as DNA, the CDR3 is TGTGCCAGCAGCTTAAATGGACAGGGGGCAACTGGGGCCAACGTCCTGACTTTC. Its protein is CASSLNGQGATGANVLTF. Combining the CDR3 with reference TRBV7-2 and TRBJ2-6 gives the whole variable domain GAGVSQSPSNKVTEKGKDVELRCDPISGHTALYWYRQSLGQGLEFLIYFQGNSAPDKSGLPSDRFSAERTGGSVSTLTIQRTQQEDSAVYLCASSLNGQGATGANVLTFGAGSRLTVL.

The chain joins TRBV7-2 to TRBJ1-1, with no clear D. The CDR3 loop spans 15 amino acids. The V end was cut by 5 bases, the J end by 6 bases, with 19 bases between. Germline CDR1 SGHTA, CDR2 FQGNSA. CDR3 amino acids: CASSRTGKPDAEAFF. DNA of the CDR3: TGTGCCAGCAGCCGGACGGGGAAGCCGGACGCTGAAGCTTTCTTT.

The chain is built from TRBV12-3 or TRBV12-4 and TRBJ1-2; the D is unclear. This CDR3 contains 13 residues. V lost 6 bases, J lost 1 base, and 9 bases lay in between. CDR3 region: CASSRNYNYGYTF. CDR3 nucleotides: TGTGCCAGCAGCCGTAATTATAACTATGGCTACACCTTC.

The chain employs TRBV30 and TRBJ1-4, with unresolved D. Trimming shortened V by 0 bases and J by 3 bases, and 5 bases separated the two germline ends. In germline, CDR1 is GTSNPN, CDR2 SVGIG (reference sequence). The CDR3 is made up of 13 amino acids. CDR3 DNA sequence: TGTGCCTGGAGTGTGTTGTCTAATGAAAAACTGTTTTTT. Its translation: CAWSVLSNEKLFF.

The genes are TRBV7-2 and TRBJ2-3, with D perhaps TRBD1 or TRBD2 (5 bases each). Germline values: CDR1 SGHTA, CDR2 FQGNSA. Trimming took 5 bases from V and 10 from J, leaving 13 bases between them. This CDR3 is 12 amino acids long. CDR3 DNA sequence: TGTGCCAGCAGCGACAGCGGACGGTCGCAGTATTTT. Translation gives CASSDSGRSQYF.

The V gene is TRBV7-2, the J gene TRBJ2-1; D uncertain. V was trimmed by 2 bases and J by 10 bases, leaving 18 bases between them. The CDR3 covers 15 residues. Germline V gene sequence: CDR1 SGHTA, CDR2 FQGNSA. The CDR3 reads CASSLRTDIQSEQFF. CDR3 coding DNA: TGTGCCAGCAGCTTACGAACAGATATACAATCGGAGCAGTTCTTC.

The sample holds one count of this clone. This rearrangement joins TRBV2 to TRBJ1-4; D is uncertain. The CDR3 totals 13 residues. CDR1 is SNHLY and CDR2 is FYNNEI in the germline V gene. V dropped 7 bases and J dropped 8 bases, with 14 bases sitting between them. The CDR3 nucleotides read TGTGCCAGCATCGAACGGACCTACGAAAAACTGTTTTTT. The encoded protein is CASIERTYEKLFF.

Remarks on this clone: The same CDR3 also results from other DNA sequences found in this sample. The rearrangement links TRBV5-1 to TRBJ2-2, with no clear D. This CDR3 spans 14 amino acids. With 0 bases removed from V and 0 bases from J, the gap between germline ends came to 3 bases. Germline V gene sequence: CDR1 SGHRS, CDR2 YFSETQ. DNA for the CDR3: TGCGCCAGCAGCTTGGCTTCGAACACCGGGGAGCTGTTTTTT. It translates to CASSLASNTGELFF.